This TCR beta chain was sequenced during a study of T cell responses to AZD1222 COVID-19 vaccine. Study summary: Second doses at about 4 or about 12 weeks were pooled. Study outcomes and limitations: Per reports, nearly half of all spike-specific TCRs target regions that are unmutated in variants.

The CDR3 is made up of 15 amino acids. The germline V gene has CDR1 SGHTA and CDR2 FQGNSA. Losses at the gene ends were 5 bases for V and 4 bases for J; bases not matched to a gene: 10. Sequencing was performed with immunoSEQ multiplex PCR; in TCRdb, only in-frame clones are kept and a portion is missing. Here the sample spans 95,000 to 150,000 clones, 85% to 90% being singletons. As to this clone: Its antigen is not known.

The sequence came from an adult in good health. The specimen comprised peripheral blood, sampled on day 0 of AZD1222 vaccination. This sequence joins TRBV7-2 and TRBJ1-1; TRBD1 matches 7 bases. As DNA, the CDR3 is TGTGCCAGCAGCGGGGACAGAGGGGGGGGCACTGAAGCTTTCTTT. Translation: CASSGDRGGGTEAFF.